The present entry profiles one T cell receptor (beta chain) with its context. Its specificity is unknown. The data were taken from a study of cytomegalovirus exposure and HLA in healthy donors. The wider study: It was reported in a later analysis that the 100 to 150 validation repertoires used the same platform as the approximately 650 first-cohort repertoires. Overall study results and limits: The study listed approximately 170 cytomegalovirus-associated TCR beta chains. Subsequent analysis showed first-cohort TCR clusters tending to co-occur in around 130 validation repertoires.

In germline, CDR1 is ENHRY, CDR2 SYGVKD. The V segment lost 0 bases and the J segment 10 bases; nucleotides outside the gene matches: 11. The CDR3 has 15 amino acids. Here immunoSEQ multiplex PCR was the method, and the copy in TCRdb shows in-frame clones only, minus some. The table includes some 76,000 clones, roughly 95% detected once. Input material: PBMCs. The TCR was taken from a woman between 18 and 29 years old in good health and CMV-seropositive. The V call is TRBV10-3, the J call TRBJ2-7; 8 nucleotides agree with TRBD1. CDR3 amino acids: CAISESSPGQGAQYF. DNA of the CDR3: TGTGCCATCAGTGAGTCGTCCCCAGGACAGGGTGCTCAGTACTTC.